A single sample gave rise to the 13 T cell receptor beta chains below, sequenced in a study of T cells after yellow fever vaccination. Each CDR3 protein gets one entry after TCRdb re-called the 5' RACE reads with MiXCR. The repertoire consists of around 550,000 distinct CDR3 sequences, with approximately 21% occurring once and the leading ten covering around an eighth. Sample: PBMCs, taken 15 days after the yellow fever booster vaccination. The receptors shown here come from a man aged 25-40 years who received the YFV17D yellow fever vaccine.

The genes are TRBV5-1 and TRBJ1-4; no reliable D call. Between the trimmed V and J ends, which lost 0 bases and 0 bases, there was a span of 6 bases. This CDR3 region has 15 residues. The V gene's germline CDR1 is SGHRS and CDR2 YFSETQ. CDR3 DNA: TGCGCCAGCAGCTTGGGCGTATCAACTAATGAAAAACTGTTTTTT. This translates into CASSLGVSTNEKLFF.

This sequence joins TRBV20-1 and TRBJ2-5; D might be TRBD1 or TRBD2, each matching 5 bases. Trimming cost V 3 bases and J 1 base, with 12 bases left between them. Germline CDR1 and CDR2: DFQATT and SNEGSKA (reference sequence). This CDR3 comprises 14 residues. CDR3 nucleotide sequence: TGCAGTGCTAGTCTCCGGGGCAGCCAAGAGACCCAGTACTTC. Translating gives CSASLRGSQETQYF.

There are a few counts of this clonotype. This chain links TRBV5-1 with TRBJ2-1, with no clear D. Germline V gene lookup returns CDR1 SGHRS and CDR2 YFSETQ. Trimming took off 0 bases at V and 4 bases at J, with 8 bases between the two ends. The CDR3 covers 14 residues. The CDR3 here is CASSLDYRYNEQFF. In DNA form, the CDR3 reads TGCGCCAGCAGCTTGGACTACCGTTACAATGAGCAGTTCTTC.

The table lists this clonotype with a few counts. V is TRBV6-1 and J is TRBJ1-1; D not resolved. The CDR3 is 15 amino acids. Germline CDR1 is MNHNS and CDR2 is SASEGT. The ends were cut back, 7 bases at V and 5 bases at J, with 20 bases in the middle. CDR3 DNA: TGTGCCAGCATGCGTGTCGTCTTTAGCGGGACTGAAGCTTTCTTT. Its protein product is CASMRVVFSGTEAFF.

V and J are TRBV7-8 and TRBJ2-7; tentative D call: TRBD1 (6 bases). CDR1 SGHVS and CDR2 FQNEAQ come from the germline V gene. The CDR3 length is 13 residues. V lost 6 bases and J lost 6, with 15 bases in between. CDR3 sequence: CASRPTGLGEQYF. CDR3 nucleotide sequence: TGTGCCAGCAGACCTACAGGGTTAGGCGAGCAGTACTTC. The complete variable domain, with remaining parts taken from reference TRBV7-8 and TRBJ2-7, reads GAGVSQSPRYKVAKRGQDVALRCDPISGHVSLFWYQQALGQGPEFLTYFQNEAQLDKSGLPSDRFFAERPEGSVSTLKIQRTQQEDSAVYLCASRPTGLGEQYFGPGTRLTVT.

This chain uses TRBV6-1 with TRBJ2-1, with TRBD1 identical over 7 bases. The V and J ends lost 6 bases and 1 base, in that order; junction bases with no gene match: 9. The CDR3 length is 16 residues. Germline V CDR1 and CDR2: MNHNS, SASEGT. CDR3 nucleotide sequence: TGTGCCAGCAGACTTGCCGGGACAGTATCCTACAATGAGCAGTTCTTC. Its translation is CASRLAGTVSYNEQFF.

The CDR3 region is CASNPELPPYEQYF. CDR3 nucleotide sequence: TGCGCCAGCAACCCCGAACTTCCCCCCTACGAGCAGTACTTC. This chain links TRBV5-1 with TRBJ2-7, with D unresolved. Germline-derived CDR1 and CDR2 are SGHRS and YFSETQ. The CDR3 is made up of 14 amino acids. Trimming left V 6 bases short and J 2 bases short, with 15 bases between.

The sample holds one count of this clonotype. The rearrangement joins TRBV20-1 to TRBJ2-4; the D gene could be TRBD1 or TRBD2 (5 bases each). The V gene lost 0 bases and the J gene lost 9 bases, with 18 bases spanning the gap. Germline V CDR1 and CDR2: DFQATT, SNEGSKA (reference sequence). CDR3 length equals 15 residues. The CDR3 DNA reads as TGCAGTGCTAGAGATACCGCGGGCCATGGGGCCATTCAGTACTTC. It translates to CSARDTAGHGAIQYF.

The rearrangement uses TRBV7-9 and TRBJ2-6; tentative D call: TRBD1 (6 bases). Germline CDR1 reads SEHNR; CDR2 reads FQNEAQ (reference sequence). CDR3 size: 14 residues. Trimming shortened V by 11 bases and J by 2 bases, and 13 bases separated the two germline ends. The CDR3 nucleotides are TGTGCCGGCTGGTCAGGGGCTGGGGCCAACGTCCTGACTTTC. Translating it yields CAGWSGAGANVLTF.

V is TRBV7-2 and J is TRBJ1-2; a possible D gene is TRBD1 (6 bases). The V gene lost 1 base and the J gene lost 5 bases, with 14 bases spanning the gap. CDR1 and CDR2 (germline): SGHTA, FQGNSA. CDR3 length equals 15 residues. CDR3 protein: CASSLVSGGEYGYTF. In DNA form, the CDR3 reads TGTGCCAGCAGCTTAGTGTCCGGGGGCGAGTATGGCTACACCTTC.

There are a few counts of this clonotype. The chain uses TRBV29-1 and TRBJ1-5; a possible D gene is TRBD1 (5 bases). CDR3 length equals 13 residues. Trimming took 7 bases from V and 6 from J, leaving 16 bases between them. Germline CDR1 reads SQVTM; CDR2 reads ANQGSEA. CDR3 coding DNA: TGCAGCGCTGTGGGGCAGGCAGGTCAGCCCCAGCATTTT. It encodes CSAVGQAGQPQHF.

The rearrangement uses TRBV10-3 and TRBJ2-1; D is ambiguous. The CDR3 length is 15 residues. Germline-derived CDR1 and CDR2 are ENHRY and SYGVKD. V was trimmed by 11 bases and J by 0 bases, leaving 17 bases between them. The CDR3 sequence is CAVQTDQSSYNEQFF. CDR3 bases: TGTGCCGTCCAGACCGACCAGAGCTCCTACAATGAGCAGTTCTTC.

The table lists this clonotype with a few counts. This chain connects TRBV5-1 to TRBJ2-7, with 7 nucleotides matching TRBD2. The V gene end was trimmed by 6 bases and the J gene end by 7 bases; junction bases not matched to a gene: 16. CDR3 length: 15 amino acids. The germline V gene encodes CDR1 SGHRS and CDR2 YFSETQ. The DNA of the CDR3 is TGCGCCAGCACCACCGCCGGCGGGAGTGGTTATGAGCAGTACTTC. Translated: CASTTAGGSGYEQYF.